The entry below gives a single TCR beta chain sequence along with its context. The V gene lost 3 bases and the J gene lost 1 base, with 10 bases spanning the gap. CDR3 length equals 15 residues. Germline V CDR1 and CDR2: SGHTA, FQGNSA. The sample belongs to a study of blood T cell repertoires in COVID-19. The assay was immunoSEQ multiplex PCR, and TCRdb's table has in-frame clones only and misses some. Found here are approximately 76,000 clones, around nine tenths of them singletons; the top ten hold around 7.9%. This chain uses TRBV7-2 with TRBJ1-3; D gene unclear. Sequencing used peripheral blood. This TCR was sampled from a man aged 30-40 years with acute or convalescent COVID-19. CDR3 loop: CASSFISGSGNTIYF. Written as DNA, the CDR3 is TGTGCCAGCAGCTTCATATCGGGGTCTGGAAACACCATATATTTT.